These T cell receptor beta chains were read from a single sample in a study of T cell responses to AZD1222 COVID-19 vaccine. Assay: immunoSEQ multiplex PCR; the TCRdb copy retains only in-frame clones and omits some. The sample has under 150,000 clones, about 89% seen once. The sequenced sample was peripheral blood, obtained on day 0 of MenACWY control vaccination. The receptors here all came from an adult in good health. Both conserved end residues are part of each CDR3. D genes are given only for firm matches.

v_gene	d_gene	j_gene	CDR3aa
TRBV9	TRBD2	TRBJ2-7	CASSVTLAGYEQYF
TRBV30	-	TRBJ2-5	CAWRQGQETQYF
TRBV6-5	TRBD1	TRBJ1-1	CASSFTGAVNTEAFF
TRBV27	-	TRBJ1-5	CASSLYVGNQPQHF
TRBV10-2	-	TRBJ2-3	CASSEPGTQYF
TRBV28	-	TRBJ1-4	CASSSFGGSNEKLFF
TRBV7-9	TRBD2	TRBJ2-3	CASSLGLAGIHQDTQYF
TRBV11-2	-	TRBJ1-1	CASSLVFPVVMNTEAFF
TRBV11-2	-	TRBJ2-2	CASSPLAGNTGELFF
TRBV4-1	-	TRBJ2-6	CASSQEPPTAGANVLTF
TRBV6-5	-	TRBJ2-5	CASMGPWRETQYF
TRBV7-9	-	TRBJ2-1	CASSLMRGLGGNEQFF
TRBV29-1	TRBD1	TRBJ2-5	CSVERGTGFQTQYF
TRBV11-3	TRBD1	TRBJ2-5	CASSPRTGGFAETQYF
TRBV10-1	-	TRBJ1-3	CASSFWTPPVPSSGNTIYF
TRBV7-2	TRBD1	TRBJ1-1	CASSLATGGTEAFF
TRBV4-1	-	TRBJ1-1	CASSSTGSGAFF
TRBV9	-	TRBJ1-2	CASSPTSGVGYGYTF
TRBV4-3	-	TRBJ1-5	CASSQSPDSNQPQHF
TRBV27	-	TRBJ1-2	CASSGRLFYGYTF
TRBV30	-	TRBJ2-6	CAWSRVPGANVLTF
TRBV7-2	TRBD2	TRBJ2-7	CASSFNTGLAAYEQYF
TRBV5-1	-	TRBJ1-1	CASSLGQGGVTEAFF
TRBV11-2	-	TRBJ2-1	CASSLRPVPPQYNEQFF
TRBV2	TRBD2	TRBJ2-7	CASTIGGRVGEQYF
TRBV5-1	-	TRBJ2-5	CASSLNQETQYF
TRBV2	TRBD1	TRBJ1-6	CASSRRQGSPLHF
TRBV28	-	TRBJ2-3	CASSQRGQGYMSTDTQYF
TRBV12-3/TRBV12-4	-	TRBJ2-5	CASSSGIQETQYF
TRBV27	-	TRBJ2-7	CASSYSGTFYEQYF
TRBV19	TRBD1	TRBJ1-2	CASSIGDSYGYTF
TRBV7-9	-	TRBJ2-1	CASSLAATYSLDEQFF
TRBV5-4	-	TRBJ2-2	CASSKLAENTGELFF
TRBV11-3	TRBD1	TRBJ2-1	CASSLEFRGWNEQFF
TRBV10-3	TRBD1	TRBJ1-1	CAISAQGQGLNTEAFF
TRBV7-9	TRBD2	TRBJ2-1	CASSLVWAGGLNNEQFF
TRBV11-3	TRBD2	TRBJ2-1	CASSLGTSGEQFF
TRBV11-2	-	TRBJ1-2	CASSLGPLYGYTF
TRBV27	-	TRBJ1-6	CASSLGRVGSPLHF
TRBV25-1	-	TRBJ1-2	CASSPFRGGSGYTF
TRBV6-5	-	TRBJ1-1	CASSSPNTEAFF
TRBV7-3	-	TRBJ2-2	CASSPQSASNTGELFF
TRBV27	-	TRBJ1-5	CASSLFGGLNQPQHF
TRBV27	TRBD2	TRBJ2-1	CASSSGTSEYNEQFF
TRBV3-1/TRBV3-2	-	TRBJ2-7	CASSQPGVGKYEQYF
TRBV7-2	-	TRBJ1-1	CASSPGGSTEAFF
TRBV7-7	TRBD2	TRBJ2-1	CASSLNIAGTNEQFF